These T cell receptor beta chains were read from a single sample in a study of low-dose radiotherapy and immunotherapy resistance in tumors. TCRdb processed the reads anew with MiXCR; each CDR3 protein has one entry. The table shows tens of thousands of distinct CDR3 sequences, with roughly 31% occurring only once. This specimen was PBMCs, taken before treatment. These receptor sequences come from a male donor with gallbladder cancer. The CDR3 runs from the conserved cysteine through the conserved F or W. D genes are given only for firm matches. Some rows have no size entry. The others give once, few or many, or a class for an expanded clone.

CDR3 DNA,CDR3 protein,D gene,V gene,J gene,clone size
TGCAGCGTTGGGGGGGAGGGAGTTGGCTACACCTTC,CSVGGEGVGYTF,NA,TRBV29-1,TRBJ1-2,many
TGTGCCAGCAGCCATCCCGGACAGCCGAACACCGGGGAGCTGTTTTTT,CASSHPGQPNTGELFF,NA,TRBV3-1,TRBJ2-2,NA
TGTGCCAGCAGTGGCCGGGACAGTTACAATGAGCAGTTCTTC,CASSGRDSYNEQFF,TRBD1,TRBV6-1,TRBJ2-1,NA
TGTGCCAGCTCCAGAGACGACAGGGGCCATGAGCAGTTCTTC,CASSRDDRGHEQFF,TRBD1,TRBV6-6,TRBJ2-1,many
TGTGCCAGCAGCCCCCAAACAGGGGGTAGGGGAAACGAGCAGTACTTC,CASSPQTGGRGNEQYF,TRBD1,TRBV4-2,TRBJ2-7,NA
TGTGCCAGCAGGGCCCGGGCGGGGCCCTATGAGGAGCAGTTCTTC,CASRARAGPYEEQFF,NA,TRBV6-5,TRBJ2-1,NA
TGTGCCAGCAGTTTATCGGGGGGTACCACAGATACGCAGTATTTT,CASSLSGGTTDTQYF,TRBD2,TRBV28,TRBJ2-3,medium-sized
TGTGCCAGCAGTGATCTGGGCGAGCAGTACTTC,CASSDLGEQYF,NA,TRBV6-8,TRBJ2-7,medium-sized
TGTGCCAGCAGGGAAGTCACAGACGGGTACCAGCAGTACTTC,CASREVTDGYQQYF,NA,TRBV6-6,TRBJ2-7,few
NA,CASSYGNEGTGELFFF,NA,TRBV6-5,TRBJ2-2,once
TGTGCCATCAGTGGGGGACAGGGGGCCTACGAGCAGTACTTC,CAISGGQGAYEQYF,TRBD1,TRBV10-3,TRBJ2-7,many
TGTGCCAGCAGCTTAGAGGTGACCGGGACTAGCGGGAGAATCAGCGAGCAGTACTTC,CASSLEVTGTSGRISEQYF,TRBD2,TRBV7-6,TRBJ2-7,many
TGTGCCATCAGTGAGTCTGGGGGATGGCCCCAGCATTTT,CAISESGGWPQHF,NA,TRBV10-3,TRBJ1-5,many
TGTGCCAGCAGCTTCGGGACAGGGTACAATGAGCAGTTCTTC,CASSFGTGYNEQFF,TRBD1,TRBV5-6,TRBJ2-1,many
TGTGCCAGCAGTTCACCTGCGGTTTATGGCTACACCTTC,CASSSPAVYGYTF,NA,TRBV12-3/TRBV12-4,TRBJ1-2,many
TGTGCCAGCAGCTTAGGGCTAGGGCTAAATCGGAGGGAGCAGTACTTC,CASSLGLGLNRREQYF,NA,TRBV7-9,TRBJ2-7,NA
TGTGCCAGCAGCCTCGTCGGGGGAGCGGGCCCTCATTTC,CASSLVGGAGPHF,NA,TRBV7-9,TRBJ2-7,few
TGTGCCAGCAGGGATCCGGGACAGGCGCGCGGGGCCAACGTCCTGACTTTC,CASRDPGQARGANVLTF,TRBD1,TRBV27,TRBJ2-6,few
TGCGCCAGCAGACCGGGACTAGCGGAGTACAATGAGCAGTTCTTC,CASRPGLAEYNEQFF,TRBD2,TRBV5-1,TRBJ2-1,many
TGTGCCAGCAGCCTCGGAGGGACTTTAACCTACGAGCAGTACTTC,CASSLGGTLTYEQYF,NA,TRBV28,TRBJ2-7,many
TGTGCCAGCAGTGACTCGATTTCCCCCATAAATAATGAGCAGTTCTTC,CASSDSISPINNEQFF,NA,TRBV6-4,TRBJ2-1,many
TGTGCCAGCAGCCCGAGACCCGATTTCACAGATACGCAGTATTTT,CASSPRPDFTDTQYF,NA,TRBV13,TRBJ2-3,many
TGTGCCAGCAGAAATGACCCGGGAGGGAACACTGAAGCTTTCTTT,CASRNDPGGNTEAFF,NA,TRBV6-6,TRBJ1-1,NA
TGTGCCAGCTGCGCAGGGGGCACTGCCTACGAGCAGTACTTC,CASCAGGTAYEQYF,TRBD1,TRBV6-2/TRBV6-3,TRBJ2-7,NA
TGTGCCAGCTCACCCGGGACAGGGGGCGCAGATACGCAGTATTTT,CASSPGTGGADTQYF,TRBD1,TRBV18,TRBJ2-3,many
TGTGCCAGCAGTTCACTAGCGGGGAGCTCCTACGAGCAGTACTTC,CASSSLAGSSYEQYF,TRBD2,TRBV6-2/TRBV6-3,TRBJ2-7,medium-sized
TGTGCCAGCAGCCTAAGACTAGCCGATATCACAGATACGCAGTATTTT,CASSLRLADITDTQYF,TRBD2,TRBV7-9,TRBJ2-3,many
TGTGCCAGCAGTTTCCCAGGACAGGGGGGCACTGAAGCTTTCTTT,CASSFPGQGGTEAFF,TRBD1,TRBV28,TRBJ1-1,many
TGTGCCAGCACCCTTGCGAGGACCCAGTACTTC,CASTLARTQYF,NA,TRBV2,TRBJ2-5,NA
TGTGCCAGCTATCGATTAGCGGGAGACGGTGAGCAGTTCTTC,CASYRLAGDGEQFF,TRBD2,TRBV27,TRBJ2-1,many
TGTGCCAGTAGTATCCTAGGGACAGGGGAGGAAAAACTGTTTTTT,CASSILGTGEEKLFF,TRBD1,TRBV19,TRBJ1-4,many
TGTGCCAGAGCGGGAGGGCCGTATGAGCAGTTCTTC,CARAGGPYEQFF,TRBD2,TRBV30,TRBJ2-1,many
TGCGCCAGCAGTGAAGTAGGGGCGCGAGAGACCCAGTACTTC,CASSEVGARETQYF,NA,TRBV10-2,TRBJ2-5,NA
TGTGCCTGGGGGCCCGAGGCGGGAGGTCACAATGAGCAGTTCTTC,CAWGPEAGGHNEQFF,TRBD2,TRBV30,TRBJ2-1,many
TGTGCCACCAGCAGAGATGCAGGGGATCAGCCCCAGCATTTT,CATSRDAGDQPQHF,NA,TRBV15,TRBJ1-5,many
TGTGCCAGCAGCCTAGGGACGGGTAGCTCCTACGAGCAGTACTTC,CASSLGTGSSYEQYF,NA,TRBV2,TRBJ2-7,many
TGCAGCGTTAGTACAGGGGTTCGAGCTTTCTTT,CSVSTGVRAFF,TRBD1,TRBV29-1,TRBJ1-1,few
TGTGCCAGCAGTGAGACTAGAGCACTTCCTAGCACAGATACGCAGTATTTT,CASSETRALPSTDTQYF,NA,TRBV6-2/TRBV6-3,TRBJ2-3,many
TGTGCCAGCGGACTACGTAGAGATACGCAGTATTTT,CASGLRRDTQYF,NA,TRBV11-2,TRBJ2-3,NA
TGTGCCAGCAGCTTGGTAACCCGCTCCTACGAGCAGTACTTC,CASSLVTRSYEQYF,NA,TRBV5-6,TRBJ2-7,NA
TGTGCCAGCAGCGAGACTAGCGGATACAATGAGCAGTTCTTC,CASSETSGYNEQFF,TRBD2,TRBV9,TRBJ2-1,many
TGTGCCAGCAGCTTAGGTGGGACTAGCGGGGGCGGCTCCTACGAGCAGTACTTC,CASSLGGTSGGGSYEQYF,TRBD2,TRBV7-6,TRBJ2-7,many
TGTGCCAGCAGCCACAAAACAGGGTTTTCCCACAATGAGCAGTTCTTC,CASSHKTGFSHNEQFF,NA,TRBV14,TRBJ2-1,many
TGTGCCAGCACCCAGGGAGCGGGGGTTCGGTGGGGAGCTGAAGCTTTCTTT,CASTQGAGVRWGAEAFF,NA,TRBV27,TRBJ1-1,many
TGTGCCAGCAGCCAAGCAATAGCGGGAGGTGGGGATACGCAGTATTTT,CASSQAIAGGGDTQYF,TRBD2,TRBV3-1,TRBJ2-3,many
TGTGCCAGCAGCTTAGCGGTTGCGGGTAGAGAGACCCAGTACTTC,CASSLAVAGRETQYF,NA,TRBV7-8,TRBJ2-5,many
TGTGCCAGCAGCCGGCGGGTTAGCGGGGGTTTGAACACCGGGGAGCTGTTTTTT,CASSRRVSGGLNTGELFF,TRBD2,TRBV11-2,TRBJ2-2,many
TGTGCCAGCAGACTCGCCGTGAGGACTAGCGGGATGGAGACCCAGTACTTC,CASRLAVRTSGMETQYF,TRBD2,TRBV6-1,TRBJ2-5,many
TGTGCCAGCAGCCCCTGGAGGGTGACTAGCGCCTACAATGAGCAGTTCTTC,CASSPWRVTSAYNEQFF,TRBD2,TRBV5-4,TRBJ2-1,medium-sized
TGTGCCAGCAGTTTATTACTAGCTTCGGATGAGCAGTTCTTC,CASSLLLASDEQFF,NA,TRBV27,TRBJ2-1,NA
TGTGCCAGCAGTGAATTTAGCGGAGGCCCTTCATACAATGAGCAGTTCTTC,CASSEFSGGPSYNEQFF,NA,TRBV25-1,TRBJ2-1,few
TGTGCCAGCACCAACATAGCGGGAGCTGGGAACATTCAGTACTTC,CASTNIAGAGNIQYF,TRBD2,TRBV6-8,TRBJ2-4,medium-sized
TGTGCCACCAGCAGAGTCGCCGGGGAGCTGTTTTTT,CATSRVAGELFF,NA,TRBV15,TRBJ2-2,NA
TGCGCCAGCAGCTCCTCTGGCGGGGCGGCAGATACGCAGTATTTT,CASSSSGGAADTQYF,NA,TRBV5-1,TRBJ2-3,medium-sized